The 13 T cell receptor beta chains below were found in one sample sequenced in a study of response to subunit inactivated influenza vaccine. Via MiXCR, TCRdb re-called the RT-PCR reads, giving one row per CDR3 protein. The table shows around 520,000 distinct CDR3 sequences, with 12% occurring only once. Sequences were derived from PBMCs from blood, sampled on the day of vaccination. The receptors here all came from a man over 45 who received an inactivated influenza vaccine.

This clonotype was detected many times. V usage is TRBV7-8 and J usage is TRBJ1-1; no clear D. Between the trimmed V and J ends, which lost 7 bases and 1 base, there was a span of 19 bases. The CDR3 consists of 16 residues. In germline, CDR1 is SGHVS, CDR2 FQNEAQ. The DNA for the CDR3 is TGTGCCAGCATCCCTGGCGCGGGGTTAGGGAACACTGAAGCTTTCTTT. Translation gives CASIPGAGLGNTEAFF.

This clonotype occurred a few times. V and J are TRBV7-2 and TRBJ1-2, with D possibly TRBD1 on 5 matching bases. CDR1 is SGHTA and CDR2 is FQGNSA in the germline V gene. The CDR3 length is 14 residues. With 5 bases removed from V and 3 bases from J, the gap between germline ends came to 13 bases. The CDR3 is CASSPGSSDYGYTF. CDR3 in DNA: TGTGCCAGCAGCCCAGGGAGTTCGGACTATGGCTACACCTTC.

This chain links TRBV7-2 with TRBJ1-2, with 7 bases that match TRBD1. V was clipped by 3 bases and J by 5 bases; unmatched bases: 15. The CDR3 is 17 amino acids. The germline V gene has CDR1 SGHTA and CDR2 FQGNSA. The CDR3 here is CASSFGPRQGGTYGYTF. In nucleotides, the CDR3 is TGTGCCAGCAGCTTTGGACCCCGACAGGGCGGTACTTATGGCTACACCTTC.

This clonotype showed up many times. The chain is built from TRBV5-1 and TRBJ2-7; the match to TRBD1 covers 9 bases. The CDR3 is made up of 14 amino acids. Trimming at V came to 2 bases and at J to 0 bases, leaving 0 bases not matched to a gene. CDR1 and CDR2 from the germline V gene are SGHRS and YFSETQ. The CDR3 DNA reads as TGCGCCAGCAGCTTACAGGGGGCCTCCTACGAGCAGTACTTC. Translating gives CASSLQGASYEQYF.

This clonotype was picked up many times. The chain recombines TRBV28 with TRBJ2-7; D might be TRBD1 (5 bases). The V gene's germline CDR1 is MDHEN and CDR2 SYDVKM. This CDR3 region has 14 residues. Trimming stripped 7 bases from V and 0 bases from J, with 13 bases between. The CDR3: CASKKTGNSYEQYF. The CDR3 DNA reads TGTGCCAGCAAAAAAACAGGAAACTCCTACGAGCAGTACTTC.

This clonotype was seen a handful of times. The rearrangement links TRBV15 to TRBJ2-1; 7 bases are shared with TRBD2. There are 17 residues in the CDR3. V lost 3 bases and J lost 8; bases outside the gene matches: 16. CDR1 and CDR2 from the germline V gene are LNHNV and YYDKDF (reference sequence). The CDR3 loop reads CATSRPTPWGGDDEQFF. DNA of the CDR3: TGTGCCACCAGCAGGCCCACCCCCTGGGGGGGTGATGATGAGCAGTTCTTC. Full variable domain (missing parts from reference TRBV15 and TRBJ2-1): DAMVIQNPRYQVTQFGKPVTLSCSQTLNHNVMYWYQQKSSQAPKLLFHYYDKDFNNEADTPDNFQSRRPNTSFCFLDIRSPGLGDTAMYLCATSRPTPWGGDDEQFFGPGTRLTVL.

This clonotype was seen more than once but under ten times. The V gene is TRBV21-1, the J gene TRBJ1-2; no check of the table's D call, TRBD1, against the DNA was made. TRBV21-1 is an annotated pseudogene. The CDR3 has 14 amino acids. The CDR3 protein is CASSNRYRTYGYTF. In DNA form, the CDR3 reads TGTGCCAGCAGCAATAGGTACAGGACCTATGGCTACACCTTC.

The gene calls are TRBV5-1 and TRBJ2-2, with 10 bases matching TRBD1. There are 17 residues in the CDR3. The germline V gene has CDR1 SGHRS and CDR2 YFSETQ. V gave up 0 bases and J gave up 3 bases; unmatched junction bases: 5. The CDR3 nucleotides are TGCGCCAGCAGCTTGGCCTGGGGACAGGGGTACACCGGGGAGCTGTTTTTT. The encoded protein is CASSLAWGQGYTGELFF.

The chain uses TRBV10-3 and TRBJ2-1; 8 bases are shared with TRBD2. V lost 2 bases and J lost 1; bases outside the gene matches: 4. CDR1 ENHRY and CDR2 SYGVKD come from the germline V gene. The CDR3 is 16 amino acids. CDR3 coding DNA: TGTGCCATCAGTGAGACGATAGCGGGGTCCTACAATGAGCAGTTCTTC. Translated, it gives CAISETIAGSYNEQFF.

This sequence joins TRBV20-1 and TRBJ2-1; D may be TRBD2 (6 bases). This CDR3 spans 14 amino acids. Germline lookup yields CDR1 DFQATT and CDR2 SNEGSKA (reference sequence). V lost 6 bases and J 2 bases, leaving 14 bases between the germline ends. CDR3 sequence (DNA): TGCAGTGCCACCCAAACGGGGGCCTACAATGAGCAGTTCTTC. Protein product: CSATQTGAYNEQFF.

This chain connects TRBV27 to TRBJ2-1, with D perhaps matching TRBD2 (5 bases). V lost 3 bases, J lost 6 bases, and 15 bases lay in between. Germline CDR1 is MNHEY and CDR2 is SMNVEV (reference sequence). The CDR3 has 15 residues. In DNA, the CDR3 is TGTGCCAGCAGTTTGGTCCGGGATAAGCCCAATGAGCAGTTCTTC. The encoded protein is CASSLVRDKPNEQFF.

This clonotype was recorded many times. The genes are TRBV7-2 and TRBJ2-2; D ambiguous. Trimming cost V 2 bases and J 5 bases, with 12 bases left between them. The germline V gene encodes CDR1 SGHTA and CDR2 FQGNSA. CDR3 size: 15 residues. The chain's CDR3 is CASSLRTKGTGELFF. The CDR3 DNA reads TGTGCCAGCAGCTTACGAACAAAAGGGACCGGGGAGCTGTTTTTT.

This clonotype was detected ten times or more. The chain carries TRBV10-3 and TRBJ1-4; 11 nucleotides agree with TRBD1. The CDR3 consists of 11 residues. With 8 bases clipped from V and 12 bases from J, the junction kept 2 bases outside the gene matches. Germline V gene sequence: CDR1 ENHRY, CDR2 SYGVKD. The CDR3 DNA reads as TGTGCCATCGGACAGGGGGCGGAACTGTTTTTT. As protein: CAIGQGAELFF.